One sample yielded the 21 T cell receptor beta chains listed below, sequenced in a study of CD8+CD57+ T cells in acquired aplastic anemia. Genomic DNA provided the template from which TCR beta VDJ and CDR3 profiles were obtained. A single record per CDR3 protein comes from TCRdb applying MiXCR to the reads. Altogether some 170,000 distinct CDR3 sequences are present, roughly 40% being singletons, with the ten largest covering 1.1%. The material sequenced was sorted CD4+, CD8+, or CD8+CD57+ T cells (not recorded which) from PBMCs. Receptors originate from a human donor in good health.

This clonotype was observed at least ten times. V usage is TRBV5-1 and J usage is TRBJ2-3, with TRBD1 as a possible D gene (6 bases). This CDR3 contains 15 residues. Germline V gives CDR1 SGHRS, CDR2 YFSETQ. Trimming cost V 5 bases and J 1 base, with 14 bases left between them. This chain's CDR3 is CASSYQGSGTDTQYF. The CDR3, as DNA: TGCGCCAGCAGTTATCAGGGGAGTGGCACAGATACGCAGTATTTT. The full variable domain, its missing parts supplied by reference TRBV5-1 and TRBJ2-3, is KAGVTQTPRYLIKTRGQQVTLSCSPISGHRSVSWYQQTPGQGLQFLFEYFSETQRNKGNFPGRFSGRQFSNSRSEMNVSTLELGDSALYLCASSYQGSGTDTQYFGPGTRLTVL.

This chain links TRBV4-2 with TRBJ1-5, with D possibly being TRBD1 (6 bases). The length of the CDR3 is 15 residues. Germline V gene lookup returns CDR1 LGHNA and CDR2 YNFKEQ. V shed 0 bases and J shed 7 bases, with 13 bases lying between them. CDR3 DNA sequence: TGTGCCAGCAGCCAAGAAGGGGGGGCTTTCCAGCCCCAGCATTTT. Its protein product is CASSQEGGAFQPQHF.

The V gene is TRBV20-1, the J gene TRBJ1-3; D uncertain. The CDR3 runs 16 residues. The ends were cut back, 0 bases at V and 3 bases at J, with 15 bases in the middle. Germline V gene lookup returns CDR1 DFQATT and CDR2 SNEGSKA (reference sequence). CDR3 nucleotide sequence: TGCAGTGCTAGAGATGGCGAGTTCTCGGGTGGAAACACCATATATTTT. The encoded protein is CSARDGEFSGGNTIYF.

The chain uses TRBV9 and TRBJ2-3, with D unresolved. CDR1 is SGDLS, CDR2 YYNGEE, per germline. The CDR3 extends over 12 amino acids. V was cut by 4 bases and J by 3 bases, with 6 bases left in between. DNA for the CDR3: TGTGCCAGCAGCTCCCAGACAGATACGCAGTATTTT. It yields the protein CASSSQTDTQYF.

This clonotype was seen a handful of times. This sequence joins TRBV25-1 and TRBJ1-4; D is unresolved. Trimming took 6 bases from V and 3 from J, leaving 11 bases between them. Germline V CDR1 and CDR2: MGHDK, SYGVNS. The CDR3 consists of 14 residues. The CDR3 reads CASSPRLANEKLFF. The CDR3 DNA is TGTGCCAGCAGCCCGAGACTAGCTAATGAAAAACTGTTTTTT. Looking up the rest from reference TRBV25-1 and TRBJ1-4 gives the full variable domain: EADIYQTPRYLVIGTGKKITLECSQTMGHDKMYWYQQDPGMELHLIHYSYGVNSTEKGDLSSESTVSRIRTEHFPLTLESARPSHTSQYLCASSPRLANEKLFFGSGTQLSVL.

The V and J genes are TRBV10-3 and TRBJ1-2; 7 nucleotides line up with TRBD1. This CDR3 comprises 13 residues. CDR1 is ENHRY, CDR2 SYGVKD, per germline. The V gene end was trimmed by 0 bases and the J gene end by 6 bases; junction bases not matched to a gene: 1. CDR3 in amino acids: CAISESTGDGYTF. In nucleotides, the CDR3 is TGTGCCATCAGTGAGTCCACAGGGGATGGCTACACCTTC.

This clonotype was seen at least ten times. This chain connects TRBV5-6 to TRBJ2-6; TRBD1 might be the D (5 bases). The CDR3 totals 16 residues. The V gene lost 4 bases and the J gene lost 2 bases, with 13 bases spanning the gap. Looked up from germline, CDR1 is SGHDT and CDR2 is YYEEEE. CDR3 sequence reads: CASSVKGMAGANVLTF. The CDR3 DNA is TGTGCCAGCAGCGTAAAGGGGATGGCTGGGGCCAACGTCCTGACTTTC.

This clonotype is a singleton in its sample. The gene calls are TRBV25-1 and TRBJ1-5; TRBD1 aligns across 11 bases. The CDR3 spans 19 residues. CDR1 and CDR2 (germline): MGHDK, SYGVNS. The trim removed 3 bases at V and 1 base at J, leaving 11 bases unmatched. The CDR3 region has the DNA TGTGCCAGCAGTGACCTAGGACAGGGGGCTCCGCTAAGCAATCAGCCCCAGCATTTT. It encodes CASSDLGQGAPLSNQPQHF.

The sample holds a few counts of this clonotype. For the CDR3, the DNA is TGTGCCAGCTCACCACTGAGGGAAAACACTGAAGCTTTCTTT. The encoded protein is CASSPLRENTEAFF. The rearrangement uses TRBV18 and TRBJ1-1, with D unresolved. Germline V CDR1 and CDR2: KGHSH, LQKENI. CDR3 length equals 14 residues. V shed 1 base and J shed 2 bases, with 8 bases lying between them.

This chain uses TRBV18 with TRBJ2-3; D may correspond to TRBD1 or TRBD2 (5 bases each). Per germline, CDR1 KGHSH and CDR2 LQKENI. With 2 bases removed from V and 8 bases from J, the gap between germline ends came to 20 bases. CDR3 length: 16 amino acids. This CDR3 is CASSPTTGAQMGTQYF. The CDR3 nucleotides are TGTGCCAGCTCACCAACGACCGGGGCGCAGATGGGTACGCAGTATTTT.

This clonotype was picked up many times. The V gene is TRBV20-1, the J gene TRBJ2-5, with 10 bases aligning to TRBD2. J was trimmed by 2 bases and V by 1 base; bases with no gene match: 7. CDR3 length equals 16 residues. Germline V gene data show CDR1 as DFQATT and CDR2 as SNEGSKA (reference sequence). The CDR3 loop is CSARAERGGGQETQYF. The CDR3 coding sequence is TGCAGTGCTAGAGCAGAGCGGGGGGGCGGTCAAGAGACCCAGTACTTC.

J is TRBJ2-3 and V is TRBV2; 7 nucleotides line up with TRBD2. The trim removed 6 bases at V and 1 base at J, leaving 4 bases unmatched. The length of the CDR3 is 14 residues. Germline-derived CDR1 and CDR2 are SNHLY and FYNNEI. The CDR3 region has the DNA TGTGCCAGCAGCAGCGGGACTCGCACAGATACGCAGTATTTT. This sequence encodes CASSSGTRTDTQYF.

The chain couples TRBV29-1 to TRBJ1-1, with TRBD1 as a possible D gene (6 bases). CDR1 is SQVTM and CDR2 is ANQGSEA in the germline V gene. The V end was cut by 5 bases, the J end by 6 bases, with 13 bases between. This CDR3 contains 12 residues. CDR3 protein: CSVQQGPPEAFF. Written as DNA, the CDR3 is TGCAGCGTTCAACAGGGTCCCCCTGAAGCTTTCTTT.

The table lists this clonotype with a few counts. The J gene is TRBJ2-7, the V gene TRBV9, with D unclear. The CDR3 is made up of 12 amino acids. V was clipped by 4 bases and J by 0 bases, with 5 bases between them. Germline values: CDR1 SGDLS, CDR2 YYNGEE. The CDR3 region has the DNA TGTGCCAGCAGCCGCGTCTCCTACGAGCAGTACTTC. Its protein product is CASSRVSYEQYF.

The chain uses TRBV25-1 and TRBJ1-1; 7 bases line up with TRBD1. The CDR3 length is 13 residues. Losses at the gene ends were 8 bases for V and 7 bases for J; bases not matched to a gene: 10. Germline V gene lookup returns CDR1 MGHDK and CDR2 SYGVNS. The CDR3 here is CASLVKAGGEAFF. CDR3 bases: TGTGCCAGCTTAGTTAAGGCAGGGGGTGAAGCTTTCTTT.

This clonotype has ten or more counts. This chain uses TRBV5-1 with TRBJ2-2; 11 bases match TRBD2. After removal of 4 bases from V and 2 bases from J, the junction contained 4 bases not matched to a gene. The CDR3 spans 16 residues. Germline values: CDR1 SGHRS, CDR2 YFSETQ. The CDR3 sequence: CASSKGLAENTGELFF. The CDR3 DNA reads TGCGCCAGCAGCAAGGGACTAGCGGAAAACACCGGGGAGCTGTTTTTT.

Of note for this clonotype: A much larger clone differs by one base, so this may be a read error. The V gene is TRBV7-3, the J gene TRBJ2-3; tentatively, D is TRBD1 (5 bases). This CDR3 region has 15 residues. Germline V lookup: CDR1 SGHTA, CDR2 FQGTGA. V was pared by 2 bases and J by 2 bases, with 11 bases between. The CDR3 DNA reads as TGTGCCAGCAGCTTAGGGGCTACCACCACAGATACGCAGTATTTT. This codes for CASSLGATTTDTQYF.

This clonotype showed up many times. The rearrangement joins TRBV20-1 to TRBJ1-1; D not certain. V gave up 1 base and J gave up 7 bases, with 7 bases separating them. Germline V gene lookup returns CDR1 DFQATT and CDR2 SNEGSKA (reference sequence). CDR3 length: 11 amino acids. The CDR3 region is CSARVTVEAFF. The CDR3 DNA is TGCAGTGCTAGAGTGACCGTTGAAGCTTTCTTT.

The J gene is TRBJ1-3, the V gene TRBV19; 7 bases align to TRBD1. V lost 6 bases and J lost 3; bases outside the gene matches: 8. The germline gives CDR1 LNHDA, CDR2 SQIVND (reference sequence). The CDR3 has 15 residues. For the CDR3, the DNA is TGTGCCAGTAGCTACCCCTGGGACAGTGGAAACACCATATATTTT. Its protein product is CASSYPWDSGNTIYF.

V is TRBV19 and J is TRBJ1-2; D is perhaps TRBD1 (5 bases). The CDR3 extends over 15 amino acids. Germline V gene data show CDR1 as LNHDA and CDR2 as SQIVND (reference sequence). V was pared by 3 bases and J by 2 bases, with 13 bases between. The CDR3 nucleotides read TGTGCCAGTAGTATTATGTCAGGGATGAACTATGGCTACACCTTC. Translating it yields CASSIMSGMNYGYTF.

V is TRBV12-3 or TRBV12-4 and J is TRBJ1-4; 9 bases fit TRBD1. The CDR3 is 15 amino acids. The ends lost 5 bases at V and 9 bases at J; junction bases unmatched: 10. The CDR3 protein is CASSPGGTGSQKLFF. DNA for the CDR3: TGTGCCAGCAGTCCGGGCGGGACAGGGAGTCAAAAACTGTTTTTT.